The rows below give T cell receptor beta chains drawn from one sample of a study of T-cell reconstitution after alpha-beta-depleted transplantation in children. TCRdb used MiXCR to reprocess the PCR reads, holding one entry per CDR3 protein. Of 15,000 to 20,000 distinct CDR3 sequences in the sample, 5% to 5.5% were seen once. The starting material was PBMCs, obtained before TCRalphabeta/CD19-depleted stem cell transplant. Receptors originate from a boy younger than 18 with acute lymphoblastic leukemia, due to receive a stem cell transplant. Each CDR3 is given without its conserved first and last residue.

cdr3_aa: ATSRTGGEAGYT
v_call: TRBV15
j_call: TRBJ1-2

cdr3_aa: ASSLYPAGESADTQY
v_call: TRBV12-3/TRBV12-4
j_call: TRBJ2-3

cdr3_aa: ASSIRASPQETQY
v_call: TRBV7-2
j_call: TRBJ2-5

cdr3_aa: ASSLRTLPQF
v_call: TRBV28
j_call: TRBJ2-1

cdr3_aa: ASRLREGGEQF
v_call: TRBV6-1
j_call: TRBJ2-1

cdr3_aa: SASPPGQGVFGYT
v_call: TRBV20-1
j_call: TRBJ1-2

cdr3_aa: ASSERQGNGYT
v_call: TRBV2
j_call: TRBJ1-2

cdr3_aa: ASSPDTQLIYYNEQF
v_call: TRBV3-1
j_call: TRBJ2-1

cdr3_aa: ASSYRASTDTQY
v_call: TRBV6-5
j_call: TRBJ2-3

cdr3_aa: ASSLLAGGSYNEQF
v_call: TRBV7-6
j_call: TRBJ2-1

cdr3_aa: ASSYPDRGGNQPQH
v_call: TRBV6-2/TRBV6-3
j_call: TRBJ1-5

cdr3_aa: SASGRSSGRTGANVLT
v_call: TRBV20-1
j_call: TRBJ2-6

cdr3_aa: ASSASTSGKYNEQF
v_call: TRBV19
j_call: TRBJ2-1

cdr3_aa: ASSPGRVNNEQF
v_call: TRBV7-3
j_call: TRBJ2-1

cdr3_aa: ASSLWTPRDTQY
v_call: TRBV14
j_call: TRBJ2-3

cdr3_aa: ASSPYSTGLGTGELF
v_call: TRBV6-5
j_call: TRBJ2-2

cdr3_aa: SARAQPNTEAF
v_call: TRBV20-1
j_call: TRBJ1-1

cdr3_aa: ASSLRRGTYEQY
v_call: TRBV4-3
j_call: TRBJ2-7

cdr3_aa: ASSLARLWEQF
v_call: TRBV18
j_call: TRBJ2-1

cdr3_aa: ASRRNAPGTNEKLF
v_call: TRBV27
j_call: TRBJ1-4

cdr3_aa: SAEPTAGSSYNSPLH
v_call: TRBV20-1
j_call: TRBJ1-6

cdr3_aa: SVERVGPAAFIYNEQF
v_call: TRBV29-1
j_call: TRBJ2-1

cdr3_aa: AISDTTTQY
v_call: TRBV10-3
j_call: TRBJ2-3

cdr3_aa: ASSIGREDIQY
v_call: TRBV19
j_call: TRBJ2-4

cdr3_aa: ASSPTFVREQL
v_call: TRBV6-2/TRBV6-3
j_call: TRBJ2-1

cdr3_aa: ASSQIGLAGGNIQY
v_call: TRBV4-2
j_call: TRBJ2-4

cdr3_aa: ASSIGADGYT
v_call: TRBV19
j_call: TRBJ1-2

cdr3_aa: AWGGQYNSPLH
v_call: TRBV2
j_call: TRBJ1-6

cdr3_aa: ASSDGTGGTDTQY
v_call: TRBV6-4
j_call: TRBJ2-3

cdr3_aa: ASSLDRGAYEQY
v_call: TRBV12-3/TRBV12-4
j_call: TRBJ2-7

cdr3_aa: ASGQGTGELF
v_call: TRBV12-3/TRBV12-4
j_call: TRBJ2-2

cdr3_aa: TSSPPGQGALDTQY
v_call: TRBV4-1
j_call: TRBJ2-3

cdr3_aa: ASSFDSGYT
v_call: TRBV28
j_call: TRBJ1-2

cdr3_aa: ASSLLAGRETQY
v_call: TRBV28
j_call: TRBJ2-5

cdr3_aa: ASSLALAGVNEQF
v_call: TRBV28
j_call: TRBJ2-1

cdr3_aa: ASSLDRGGTNEKLF
v_call: TRBV12-3/TRBV12-4
j_call: TRBJ1-4

cdr3_aa: ASSHPDGAATL
v_call: TRBV4-1
j_call: TRBJ1-1